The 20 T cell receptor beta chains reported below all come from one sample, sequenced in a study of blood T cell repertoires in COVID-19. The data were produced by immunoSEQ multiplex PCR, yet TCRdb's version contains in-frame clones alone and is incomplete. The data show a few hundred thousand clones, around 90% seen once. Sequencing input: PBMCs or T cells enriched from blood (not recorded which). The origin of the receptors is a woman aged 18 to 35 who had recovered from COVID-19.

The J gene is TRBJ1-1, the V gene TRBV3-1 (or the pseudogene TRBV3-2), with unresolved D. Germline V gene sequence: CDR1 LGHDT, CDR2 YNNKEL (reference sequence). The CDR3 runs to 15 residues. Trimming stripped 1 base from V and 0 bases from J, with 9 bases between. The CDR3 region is CASSQGLQMNTEAFF. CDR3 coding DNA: TGTGCCAGCAGCCAAGGATTACAAATGAACACTGAAGCTTTCTTT.

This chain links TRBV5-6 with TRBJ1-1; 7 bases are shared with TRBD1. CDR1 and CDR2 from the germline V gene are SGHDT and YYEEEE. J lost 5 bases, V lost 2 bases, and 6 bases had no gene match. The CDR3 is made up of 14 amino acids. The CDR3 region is CASSFSGTVTEAFF. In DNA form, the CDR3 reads TGTGCCAGCAGCTTTAGCGGGACAGTGACTGAAGCTTTCTTT.

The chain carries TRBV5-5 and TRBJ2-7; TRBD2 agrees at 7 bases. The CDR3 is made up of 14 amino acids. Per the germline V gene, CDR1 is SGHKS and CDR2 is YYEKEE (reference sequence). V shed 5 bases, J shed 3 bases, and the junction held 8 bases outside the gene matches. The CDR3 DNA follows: TGTGCCAGCAGATATACAGGCGGGGGCTACGAGCAGTACTTC. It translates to CASRYTGGGYEQYF.

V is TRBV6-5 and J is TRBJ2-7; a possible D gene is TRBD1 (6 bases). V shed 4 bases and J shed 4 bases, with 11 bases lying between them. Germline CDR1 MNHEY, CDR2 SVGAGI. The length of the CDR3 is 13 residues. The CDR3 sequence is CASSLDSYYEQYF. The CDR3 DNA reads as TGTGCCAGCAGTTTGGACAGTTATTACGAGCAGTACTTC.

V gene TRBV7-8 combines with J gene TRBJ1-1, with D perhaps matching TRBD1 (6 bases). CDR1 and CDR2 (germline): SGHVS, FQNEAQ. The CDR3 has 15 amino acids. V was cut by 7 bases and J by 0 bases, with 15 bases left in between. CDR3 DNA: TGTGCCAGCACCTTCTGGGACAAAATGAACACTGAAGCTTTCTTT. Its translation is CASTFWDKMNTEAFF.

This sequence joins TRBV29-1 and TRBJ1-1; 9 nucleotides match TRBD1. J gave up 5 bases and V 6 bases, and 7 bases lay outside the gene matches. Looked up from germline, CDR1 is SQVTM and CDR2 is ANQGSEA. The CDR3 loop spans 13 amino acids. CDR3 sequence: CSVSQGALTEAFF. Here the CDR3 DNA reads TGCAGCGTCTCACAGGGGGCGCTTACTGAAGCTTTCTTT. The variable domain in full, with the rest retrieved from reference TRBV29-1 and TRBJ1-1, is SAVISQKPSRDICQRGTSLTIQCQVDSQVTMMFWYRQQPGQSLTLIATANQGSEATYESGFVIDKFPISRPNLTFSTLTVSNMSPEDSSIYLCSVSQGALTEAFFGQGTRLTVV.

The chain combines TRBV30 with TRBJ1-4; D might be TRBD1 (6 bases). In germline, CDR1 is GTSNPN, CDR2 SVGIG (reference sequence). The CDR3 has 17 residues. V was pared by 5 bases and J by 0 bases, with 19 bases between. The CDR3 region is CAWAGTHLIATNEKLFF. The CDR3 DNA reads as TGTGCCTGGGCCGGGACACACCTTATTGCAACTAATGAAAAACTGTTTTTT.

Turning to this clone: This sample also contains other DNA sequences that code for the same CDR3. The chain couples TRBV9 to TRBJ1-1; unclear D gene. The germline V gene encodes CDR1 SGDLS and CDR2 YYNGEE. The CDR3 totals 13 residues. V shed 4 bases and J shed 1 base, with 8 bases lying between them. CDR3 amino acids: CASSTRGNTEAFF. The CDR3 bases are TGTGCCAGCAGCACACGGGGGAACACTGAAGCTTTCTTT.

The CDR3 DNA reads as TGTGCCACCAGCAGAGCTCGGTACTACAATGAGCAGTTCTTC. This sequence encodes CATSRARYYNEQFF. This chain connects TRBV15 to TRBJ2-1, with D unclear. Trimming stripped 1 base from V and 3 bases from J, with 7 bases between. The CDR3 is 14 residues long. Germline V CDR1 and CDR2: LNHNV, YYDKDF (reference sequence).

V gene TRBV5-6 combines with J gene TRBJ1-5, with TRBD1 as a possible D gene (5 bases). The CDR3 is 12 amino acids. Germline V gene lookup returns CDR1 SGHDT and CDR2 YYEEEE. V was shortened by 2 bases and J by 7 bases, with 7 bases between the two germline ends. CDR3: CASSLGVQPQHF. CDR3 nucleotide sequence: TGTGCCAGCAGCTTAGGGGTACAGCCCCAGCATTTT.

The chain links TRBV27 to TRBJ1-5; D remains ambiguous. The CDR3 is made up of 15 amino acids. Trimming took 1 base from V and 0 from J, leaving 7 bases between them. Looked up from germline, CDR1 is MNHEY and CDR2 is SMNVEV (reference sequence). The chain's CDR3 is CASSLYQNSNQPQHF. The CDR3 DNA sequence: TGTGCCAGCAGTTTATATCAAAATAGCAATCAGCCCCAGCATTTT.

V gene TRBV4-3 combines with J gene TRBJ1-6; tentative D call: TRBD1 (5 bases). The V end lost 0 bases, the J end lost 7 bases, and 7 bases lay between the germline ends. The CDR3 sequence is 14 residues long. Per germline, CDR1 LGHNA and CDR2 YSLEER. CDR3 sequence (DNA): TGCGCCAGCAGCCAAGACAGGGCCAATTCACCCCTCCACTTT. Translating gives CASSQDRANSPLHF.

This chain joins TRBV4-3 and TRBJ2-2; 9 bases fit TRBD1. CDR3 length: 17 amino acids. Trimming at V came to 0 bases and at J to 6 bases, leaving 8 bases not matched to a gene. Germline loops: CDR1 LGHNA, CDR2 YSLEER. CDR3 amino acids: CASSQDSTGGIAGELFF. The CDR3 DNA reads TGCGCCAGCAGCCAAGATTCGACAGGGGGTATAGCCGGGGAGCTGTTTTTT.

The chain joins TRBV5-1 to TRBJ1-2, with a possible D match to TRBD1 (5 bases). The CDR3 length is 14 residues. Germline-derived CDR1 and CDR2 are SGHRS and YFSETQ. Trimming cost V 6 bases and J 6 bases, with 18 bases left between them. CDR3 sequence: CASKQGLRKHGYTF. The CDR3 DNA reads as TGCGCCAGCAAGCAGGGCTTAAGGAAACATGGCTACACCTTC. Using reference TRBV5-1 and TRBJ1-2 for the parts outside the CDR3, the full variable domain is KAGVTQTPRYLIKTRGQQVTLSCSPISGHRSVSWYQQTPGQGLQFLFEYFSETQRNKGNFPGRFSGRQFSNSRSEMNVSTLELGDSALYLCASKQGLRKHGYTFGSGTRLTVV.

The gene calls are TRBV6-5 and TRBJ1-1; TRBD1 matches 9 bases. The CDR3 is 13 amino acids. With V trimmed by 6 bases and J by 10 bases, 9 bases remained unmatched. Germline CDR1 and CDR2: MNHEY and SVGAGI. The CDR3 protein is CASRPTGGASAFF. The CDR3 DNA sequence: TGTGCCAGCAGACCCACAGGGGGCGCCTCAGCTTTCTTT.

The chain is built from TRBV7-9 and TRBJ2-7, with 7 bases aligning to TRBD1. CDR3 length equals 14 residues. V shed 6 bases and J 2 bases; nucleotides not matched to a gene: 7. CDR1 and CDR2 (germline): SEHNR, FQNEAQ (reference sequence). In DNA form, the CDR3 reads TGTGCCAGCAGAGAACCGGGACAGACCTACGAGCAGTACTTC. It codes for CASREPGQTYEQYF.

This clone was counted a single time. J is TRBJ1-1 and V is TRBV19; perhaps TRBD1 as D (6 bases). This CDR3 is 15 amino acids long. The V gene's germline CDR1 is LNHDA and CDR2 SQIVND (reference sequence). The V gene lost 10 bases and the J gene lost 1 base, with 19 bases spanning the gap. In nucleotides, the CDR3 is TGTGCCACCCTTCCCATGGGGGGGGCGAACACTGAAGCTTTCTTT. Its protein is CATLPMGGANTEAFF.

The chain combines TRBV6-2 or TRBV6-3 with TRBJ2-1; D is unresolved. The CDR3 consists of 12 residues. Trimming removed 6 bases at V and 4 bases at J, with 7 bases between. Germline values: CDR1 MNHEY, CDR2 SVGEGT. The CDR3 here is CASSPRYNEQFF. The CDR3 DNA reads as TGTGCCAGCAGCCCCAGGTACAATGAGCAGTTCTTC.

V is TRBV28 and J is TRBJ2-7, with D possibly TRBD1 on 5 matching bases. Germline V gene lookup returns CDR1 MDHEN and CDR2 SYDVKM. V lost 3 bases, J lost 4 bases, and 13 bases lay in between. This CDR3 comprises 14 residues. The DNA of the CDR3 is TGTGCCAGCAGTTTCCCGACAGTCTATTACGAGCAGTACTTC. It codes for CASSFPTVYYEQYF.

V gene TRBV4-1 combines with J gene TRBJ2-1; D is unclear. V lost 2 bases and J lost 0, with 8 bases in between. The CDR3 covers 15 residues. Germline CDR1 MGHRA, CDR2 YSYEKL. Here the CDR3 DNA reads TGCGCCAGCAGCCAAACTGTAAGCTCCTACAATGAGCAGTTCTTC. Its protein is CASSQTVSSYNEQFF.